Listed here are 23 T cell receptor beta chains from one sample, sequenced in a study of cytomegalovirus exposure and HLA in healthy donors. Both 60 Vbeta primers and 13 Jbeta primers went into the PCR. The data were produced by immunoSEQ multiplex PCR, yet TCRdb's version contains in-frame clones alone and is incomplete. The table includes fewer than 200,000 clones, over 70% detected once. What was sequenced was PBMCs. The receptors derive from a male donor in good health and CMV-seropositive.

The chain has TRBV7-3 and TRBJ2-1; 11 nucleotides align to TRBD2. CDR3 length: 15 amino acids. CDR1 and CDR2 from the germline V gene are SGHTA and FQGTGA. Trimming at V came to 5 bases and at J to 2 bases, leaving 2 bases not matched to a gene. The CDR3 region has the DNA TGTGCCAGCAGCATTAGCGGGGGGGCCTACAATGAGCAGTTCTTC. The encoded protein is CASSISGGAYNEQFF. Full variable domain (remainder filled in from reference TRBV7-3 and TRBJ2-1): GAGVSQTPSNKVTEKGKYVELRCDPISGHTALYWYRQSLGQGPEFLIYFQGTGAADDSGLPNDRFFAVRPEGSVSTLKIQRTERGDSAVYLCASSISGGAYNEQFFGPGTRLTVL.

This chain connects TRBV30 to TRBJ1-4, with 7 positions matching TRBD1. CDR1 is GTSNPN, CDR2 SVGIG, per germline (reference sequence). This CDR3 has 15 amino acids. The trim removed 8 bases at V and 0 bases at J, leaving 9 bases unmatched. CDR3: CARTEQGATNEKLFF. The DNA for the CDR3 is TGTGCCCGGACCGAGCAGGGGGCAACTAATGAAAAACTGTTTTTT.

V gene TRBV29-1 combines with J gene TRBJ2-7; D is undetermined. The CDR3 spans 13 residues. V lost 0 bases and J lost 3, with 9 bases in between. Germline CDR1 is SQVTM and CDR2 is ANQGSEA. The CDR3 DNA sequence: TGCAGCGTTGAAGACACGGAGAGCTACGAGCAGTACTTC. This encodes CSVEDTESYEQYF.

The rearrangement uses TRBV30 and TRBJ1-1; D unresolved. V lost 0 bases and J 0 bases, leaving 8 bases between the germline ends. This CDR3 spans 14 amino acids. Per the germline V gene, CDR1 is GTSNPN and CDR2 is SVGIG (reference sequence). CDR3 DNA sequence: TGTGCCTGGAGTGTAACACAGATGAACACTGAAGCTTTCTTT. Protein sequence: CAWSVTQMNTEAFF.

CDR3 DNA sequence: TGTGCCAGTAGCCGAGGGACAGGGGGTTATGAAAAACTGTTTTTT. Residues: CASSRGTGGYEKLFF. The chain couples TRBV19 to TRBJ1-4; 11 positions agree with TRBD1. With 6 bases clipped from V and 6 bases from J, the junction kept 6 bases outside the gene matches. The CDR3 extends over 15 amino acids. Germline V CDR1 and CDR2: LNHDA, SQIVND (reference sequence).

V and J are TRBV10-3 and TRBJ2-5, with TRBD1 identical over 9 bases. In germline, CDR1 is ENHRY, CDR2 SYGVKD. The CDR3 spans 17 residues. With V trimmed by 1 base and J by 5 bases, 11 bases remained unmatched. CDR3 amino acids: CAISELRQGGSRETQYF. In DNA, the CDR3 is TGTGCCATCAGTGAGTTAAGACAGGGGGGATCGAGGGAGACCCAGTACTTC.

Points on this clone: Within the sample, other DNA sequences also encode this same CDR3. The chain couples TRBV5-1 to TRBJ1-2; D not certain. Between the trimmed V and J ends, which lost 0 bases and 3 bases, there was a span of 6 bases. CDR3 length: 13 residues. The V gene's germline CDR1 is SGHRS and CDR2 YFSETQ. The DNA for the CDR3 is TGCGCCAGCAGCTTGGGACGGGACTATGGCTACACCTTC. Amino acid sequence: CASSLGRDYGYTF.

This clone has a single count. This rearrangement joins TRBV14 to TRBJ1-1; D not resolved. V gave up 2 bases and J gave up 3 bases, with 10 bases separating them. The CDR3 extends over 14 amino acids. Per germline, CDR1 SGHDN and CDR2 FVKESK. The CDR3 loop is CASSQYLVDTEAFF. The CDR3 DNA follows: TGTGCCAGCAGCCAATACTTGGTGGACACTGAAGCTTTCTTT. The full variable domain, completed using reference TRBV14 and TRBJ1-1, is EAGVTQFPSHSVIEKGQTVTLRCDPISGHDNLYWYRRVMGKEIKFLLHFVKESKQDESGMPNNRFLAERTGGTYSTLKVQPAELEDSGVYFCASSQYLVDTEAFFGQGTRLTVV.

The chain combines TRBV21-1 with TRBJ2-3; the D call of TRBD2 is as the table states it, not checked on the DNA. TRBV21-1 is noted as a pseudogene. The CDR3 length is 16 residues. The CDR3 is CASSEHGTNYTDTQYF. The CDR3 nucleotides read TGTGCCAGCAGCGAGCACGGGACTAACTACACAGATACGCAGTATTTT.

The V call is TRBV7-3, the J call TRBJ1-2; a possible D gene is TRBD1 (5 bases). V gave up 2 bases and J gave up 5 bases, with 18 bases separating them. The CDR3 is 16 amino acids. Germline V gives CDR1 SGHTA, CDR2 FQGTGA. For the CDR3, the DNA is TGTGCCAGCAGCTTAGACCCAGGGCCGTATCCATATGGCTACACCTTC. It yields the protein CASSLDPGPYPYGYTF. Full variable domain (remainder filled in from reference TRBV7-3 and TRBJ1-2): GAGVSQTPSNKVTEKGKYVELRCDPISGHTALYWYRQSLGQGPEFLIYFQGTGAADDSGLPNDRFFAVRPEGSVSTLKIQRTERGDSAVYLCASSLDPGPYPYGYTFGSGTRLTVV.

This chain uses TRBV18 with TRBJ1-5, with D possibly matching TRBD1 (6 bases). V lost 2 bases to trimming and J lost 3 bases, with 17 bases between them. Germline CDR1 KGHSH, CDR2 LQKENI. The CDR3 covers 17 residues. The CDR3: CASSPKGGTGYNQPQHF. CDR3 in DNA: TGTGCCAGCTCACCAAAAGGGGGTACAGGGTACAATCAGCCCCAGCATTTT. Full variable domain (rest looked up from reference TRBV18 and TRBJ1-5): NAGVMQNPRHLVRRRGQEARLRCSPMKGHSHVYWYRQLPEEGLKFMVYLQKENIIDESGMPKERFSAEFPKEGPSILRIQQVVRGDSAAYFCASSPKGGTGYNQPQHFGDGTRLSIL.

This chain uses TRBV27 with TRBJ2-7; maybe TRBD1 (6 bases). V was trimmed by 6 bases and J by 4 bases, leaving 22 bases between them. The germline V gene has CDR1 MNHEY and CDR2 SMNVEV (reference sequence). This CDR3 has 16 residues. The CDR3: CASSLTQGARFYEQYF. The CDR3 bases are TGTGCCAGCAGCCTAACACAGGGTGCTAGGTTTTACGAGCAGTACTTC.

The gene calls are TRBV7-9 and TRBJ2-7, with 12 bases matching TRBD1. Germline lookup yields CDR1 SEHNR and CDR2 FQNEAQ (reference sequence). The CDR3 contains 15 residues. J lost 9 bases, V lost 5 bases, and 11 bases had no gene match. CDR3 residues: CASSPPGTGGAAQYF. The DNA for the CDR3 is TGTGCCAGCAGCCCCCCCGGGACAGGGGGCGCCGCGCAGTACTTC.

The chain is built from TRBV6-1 and TRBJ1-1, with TRBD1 matching over 7 bases. This CDR3 contains 12 residues. CDR1 is MNHNS, CDR2 SASEGT, per germline. V lost 6 bases and J lost 4; bases outside the gene matches: 2. The CDR3 is CASRRQGTEAFF. Written as DNA, the CDR3 is TGTGCCAGCAGAAGACAGGGCACTGAAGCTTTCTTT.

The chain couples TRBV5-4 to TRBJ2-5; 8 positions match TRBD2. With V trimmed by 0 bases and J by 4 bases, 5 bases remained unmatched. CDR1 is SGHNT and CDR2 is YYREEE in the germline V gene (reference sequence). This CDR3 is 15 amino acids long. The CDR3 is CASSLAGGRRETQYF. The CDR3 DNA reads as TGTGCCAGCAGCTTGGCGGGGGGGCGGAGAGAGACCCAGTACTTC.

Of note for this clone: Other DNA sequences in this specimen translate into the identical CDR3. The genes are TRBV9 and TRBJ1-5, with D uncertain. Trimming pared 0 bases from V and 6 bases from J, leaving 7 bases between. The CDR3 is 13 amino acids. The germline V gene encodes CDR1 SGDLS and CDR2 YYNGEE. In nucleotides, the CDR3 is TGTGCCAGCAGCGTAGCTCCTTTTCAGCCCCAGCATTTT. Translation gives CASSVAPFQPQHF.

In its sample, this clone was seen once. The V gene is TRBV7-8, the J gene TRBJ2-5, with 8 nucleotides matching TRBD1. The V gene end was trimmed by 3 bases and the J gene end by 5 bases; junction bases not matched to a gene: 8. Germline assignment: CDR1 SGHVS and CDR2 FQNEAQ. The CDR3 length is 15 residues. CDR3 region: CASSFDPTGAETQYF. Here the CDR3 DNA reads TGTGCCAGCAGCTTCGATCCGACAGGGGCCGAGACCCAGTACTTC.

The chain employs TRBV25-1 and TRBJ2-2, with 7 bases lining up with TRBD1. Trimming at V came to 8 bases and at J to 3 bases, leaving 9 bases not matched to a gene. CDR1 is MGHDK, CDR2 SYGVNS, per germline. The CDR3 consists of 15 residues. CDR3 in DNA: TGTGCCAGCTTGCCCGGGACAGCTCACACCGGGGAGCTGTTTTTT. It is translated as CASLPGTAHTGELFF. The whole variable domain, filled in from reference TRBV25-1 and TRBJ2-2, reads EADIYQTPRYLVIGTGKKITLECSQTMGHDKMYWYQQDPGMELHLIHYSYGVNSTEKGDLSSESTVSRIRTEHFPLTLESARPSHTSQYLCASLPGTAHTGELFFGEGSRLTVL.

The rearrangement joins TRBV5-1 to TRBJ2-5; tentative D call: TRBD1 (6 bases). Trimming removed 10 bases from V and 5 bases from J, with 21 bases in between. The germline V gene has CDR1 SGHRS and CDR2 YFSETQ. This CDR3 comprises 14 residues. The chain's CDR3 is CAAREGVEGETQYF. The CDR3 region has the DNA TGCGCCGCCAGAGAGGGGGTAGAAGGGGAGACCCAGTACTTC. Together with reference TRBV5-1 and TRBJ2-5, the CDR3 gives the full variable domain: KAGVTQTPRYLIKTRGQQVTLSCSPISGHRSVSWYQQTPGQGLQFLFEYFSETQRNKGNFPGRFSGRQFSNSRSEMNVSTLELGDSALYLCAAREGVEGETQYFGPGTRLLVL.

J is TRBJ1-2 and V is TRBV5-1, with 7 bases that match TRBD1. With 0 bases clipped from V and 3 bases from J, the junction kept 2 bases outside the gene matches. CDR1 and CDR2 (germline): SGHRS, YFSETQ. The CDR3 is made up of 14 amino acids. CDR3 DNA sequence: TGCGCCAGCAGCTTGGCCGGGACAGACTATGGCTACACCTTC. As protein: CASSLAGTDYGYTF.

This chain joins TRBV2 and TRBJ1-5; D uncertain. This CDR3 is built from 14 residues. Germline CDR1 and CDR2: SNHLY and FYNNEI. V shed 3 bases and J shed 0 bases, with 6 bases lying between them. The CDR3 region has the DNA TGTGCCAGCAGTGACATAGATAGCAATCAGCCCCAGCATTTT. Translated: CASSDIDSNQPQHF.

The chain uses TRBV2 and TRBJ2-1; TRBD2 matches 9 bases. V shed 0 bases and J 3 bases; nucleotides not matched to a gene: 3. Germline V CDR1 and CDR2: SNHLY, FYNNEI. The CDR3 sequence is 16 residues long. The CDR3 DNA sequence: TGTGCCAGCAGTGAAGCGACTAGCGGTAACTACAATGAGCAGTTCTTC. This translates into CASSEATSGNYNEQFF.

V is TRBV30 and J is TRBJ2-1; D is undetermined. V lost 1 base and J lost 9, with 7 bases in between. The germline gives CDR1 GTSNPN, CDR2 SVGIG (reference sequence). The CDR3 spans 11 residues. Written as DNA, the CDR3 is TGTGCCTGGAGTGGACAAATTGAGCAGTTCTTC. This gives the protein CAWSGQIEQFF.